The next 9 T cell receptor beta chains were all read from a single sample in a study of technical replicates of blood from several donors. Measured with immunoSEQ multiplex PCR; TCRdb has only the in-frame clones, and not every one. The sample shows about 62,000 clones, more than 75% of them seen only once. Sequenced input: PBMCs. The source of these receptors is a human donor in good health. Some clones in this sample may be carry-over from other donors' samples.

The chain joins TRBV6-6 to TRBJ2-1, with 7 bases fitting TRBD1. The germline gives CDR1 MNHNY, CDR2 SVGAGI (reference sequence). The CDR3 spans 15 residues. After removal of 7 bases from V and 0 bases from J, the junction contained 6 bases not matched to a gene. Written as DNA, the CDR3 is TGTGCCAGCAAGGGGGCTGGGAGCTCCTACAATGAGCAGTTCTTC. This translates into CASKGAGSSYNEQFF.

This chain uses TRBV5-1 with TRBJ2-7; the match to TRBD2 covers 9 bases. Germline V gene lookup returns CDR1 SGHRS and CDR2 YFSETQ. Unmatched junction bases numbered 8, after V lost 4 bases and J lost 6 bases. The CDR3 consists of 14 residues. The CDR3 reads CASSPGLAGIEQYF. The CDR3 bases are TGCGCCAGCAGCCCCGGGCTAGCGGGAATCGAGCAGTACTTC.

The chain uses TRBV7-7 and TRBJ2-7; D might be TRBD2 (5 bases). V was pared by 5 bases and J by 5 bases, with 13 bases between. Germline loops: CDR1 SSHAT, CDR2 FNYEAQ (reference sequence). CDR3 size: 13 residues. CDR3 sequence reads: CASSPLEGNEQYF. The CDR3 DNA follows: TGTGCCAGCAGCCCCCTTGAGGGTAACGAGCAGTACTTC.

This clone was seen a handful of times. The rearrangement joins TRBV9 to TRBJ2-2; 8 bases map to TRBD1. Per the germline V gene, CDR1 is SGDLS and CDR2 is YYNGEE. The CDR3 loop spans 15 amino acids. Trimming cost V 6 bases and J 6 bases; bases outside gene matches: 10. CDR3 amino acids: CASMPGQDRAGELFF. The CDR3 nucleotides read TGTGCCAGCATGCCGGGACAGGATCGAGCCGGGGAGCTGTTTTTT. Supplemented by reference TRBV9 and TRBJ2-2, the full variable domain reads DSGVTQTPKHLITATGQRVTLRCSPRSGDLSVYWYQQSLDQGLQFLIQYYNGEERAKGNILERFSAQQFPDLHSELNLSSLELGDSALYFCASMPGQDRAGELFFGEGSRLTVL.

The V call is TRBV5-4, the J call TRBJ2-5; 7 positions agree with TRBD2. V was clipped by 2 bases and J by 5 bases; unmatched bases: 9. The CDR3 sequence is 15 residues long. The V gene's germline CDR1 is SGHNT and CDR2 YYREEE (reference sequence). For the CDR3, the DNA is TGTGCCAGCAGCTTAAAGCGGGGCCGAGGGGAGACCCAGTACTTC. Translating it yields CASSLKRGRGETQYF. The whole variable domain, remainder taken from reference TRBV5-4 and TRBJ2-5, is ETGVTQSPTHLIKTRGQQVTLRCSSQSGHNTVSWYQQALGQGPQFIFQYYREEENGRGNFPPRFSGLQFPNYSSELNVNALELDDSALYLCASSLKRGRGETQYFGPGTRLLVL.

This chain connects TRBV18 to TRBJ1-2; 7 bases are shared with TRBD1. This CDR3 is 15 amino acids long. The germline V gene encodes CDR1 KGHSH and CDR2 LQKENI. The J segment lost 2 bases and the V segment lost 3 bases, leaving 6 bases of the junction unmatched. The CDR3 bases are TGTGCCAGCTCACCTGACCGGGACAGAAACTATGGCTACACCTTC. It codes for CASSPDRDRNYGYTF.

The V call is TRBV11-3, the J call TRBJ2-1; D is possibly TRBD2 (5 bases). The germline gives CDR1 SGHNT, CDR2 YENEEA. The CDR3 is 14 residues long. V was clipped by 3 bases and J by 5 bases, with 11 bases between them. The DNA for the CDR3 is TGTGCCAGCAGCTTGGGCGGGCTCCACAATGAGCAGTTCTTC. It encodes CASSLGGLHNEQFF.

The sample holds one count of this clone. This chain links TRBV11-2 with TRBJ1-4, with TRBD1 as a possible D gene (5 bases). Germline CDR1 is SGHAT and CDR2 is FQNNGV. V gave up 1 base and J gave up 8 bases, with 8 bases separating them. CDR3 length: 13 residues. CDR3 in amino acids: CASSLGNREKLFF. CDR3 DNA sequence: TGTGCCAGCAGCTTAGGAAACAGGGAAAAACTGTTTTTT.

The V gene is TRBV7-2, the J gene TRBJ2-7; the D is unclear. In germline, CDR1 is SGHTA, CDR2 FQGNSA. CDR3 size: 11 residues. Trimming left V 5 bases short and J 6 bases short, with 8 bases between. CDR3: CASSPGSEQYF. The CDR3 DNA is TGTGCCAGCAGCCCAGGTTCCGAGCAGTACTTC.